The source of this T cell receptor beta chain is a study of T-cell memory formation after mild COVID-19. Across the study: In these data, TCR clusters were largely donor specific. Whole-study results and caveats: Some responding clones appeared in pre-infection memory, suggesting cross-reactive memory joined.

Constant-segment primers were used for 5'RACE, and the resulting TCR alpha and TCR beta cDNA libraries carried sample barcodes and UMIs. TCRdb redid the calling of the 5' RACE reads with MiXCR, one entry per CDR3 protein. The sample includes just under 550,000 distinct CDR3 sequences, 20% of them seen just once. The CDR3 contains 13 residues. Trimming took 5 bases from V and 0 from J; bases not matched to a gene: 3. Germline CDR1 reads DFQATT; CDR2 reads SNEGSKA (reference sequence). In the case of this clonotype: Its specificity is not known.

The sequenced sample consisted of PBMCs or a T cell subset sorted from them (not recorded which). This chain uses TRBV20-1 with TRBJ1-2, with 7 positions matching TRBD1. This TCR was recovered from an adult woman who had mild COVID-19 (a few samples of this study predate the infection). Cell type and time point are not known. The CDR3 sequence: CSARDSTNYGYTF. The CDR3 DNA follows: TGCAGTGCTCGGGACAGTACTAACTATGGCTACACCTTC.